What follows is one T cell receptor (beta chain) and its context. Its specificity is not known. This sample was taken from a study of cytomegalovirus exposure and HLA in healthy donors. Study as a whole: Earlier work reported around 110 million unique TCR beta sequences from about 179 million T cells. Overall study findings and caveats: Some segments of the V type, notably TRBV6-2 and TRBV6-3, were excluded as indistinguishable. Previously analyzed data showed that most TCR beta V segments were productive at a frequency of about 87% or about 30%. Presence/absence comparisons presumed near-even sequencing depth among donors.

Primers for the PCR totalled 60 Vbeta and 13 Jbeta. This table comes from immunoSEQ multiplex PCR, and its TCRdb copy is limited to in-frame clones, with some not included. Of fewer than 40,000 clones listed, 80% to 90% are singletons. Germline trimming cut 5 bases from V and 8 bases from J; bases unmatched to any gene: 8. Germline values: CDR1 SNHLY, CDR2 FYNNEI. The CDR3 sequence is 14 residues long. The specimen sequenced was PBMCs. The V call is TRBV2, the J call TRBJ1-4, with TRBD1 identical over 7 bases. The clonotype comes from a woman in her thirties or forties in good health and CMV-seropositive. The CDR3 DNA reads TGTGCCAGCAGTACCCAGGGGGTTACCGAAAAACTGTTTTTT. Translation gives CASSTQGVTEKLFF.